This is a list of T cell receptor beta chains from one sample in a study of cytomegalovirus exposure and HLA in healthy donors. Profiling relied on immunoSEQ multiplex PCR, and the TCRdb table lists in-frame clones only, not all of them. This sample has fewer than 140,000 clones, with about 88% found just once. Sequenced sample: PBMCs. The receptors come from a woman younger than 30 in good health and CMV-seropositive. Each CDR3 is given without its conserved first and last residue.

TRBV25-1	TRBJ1-6	ASSDWGRGDSPLH
TRBV27	TRBJ2-1	ASRYSGGDNEQF
TRBV4-3	TRBJ1-6	ASSQDPPGGSGGDNSPLH
TRBV7-9	TRBJ2-2	ATSGQGTTGELF
TRBV21-1	TRBJ1-6	ASRSPSSYNSPLH
TRBV2	TRBJ2-3	ASSDALRGLKY
TRBV19	TRBJ2-2	ASSPGTGIPGELF
TRBV28	TRBJ1-5	ASTLGAGKYSNQPQH
TRBV19	TRBJ1-2	ASSIDRRGIGYGYT
TRBV19	TRBJ2-7	ASSPHRGNREQY
TRBV4-1	TRBJ2-5	ASSHPGTSGGQETQY
TRBV5-1	TRBJ2-1	ASSLGGSFSYNEQF
TRBV9	TRBJ2-5	ASSVGGDGTQY
TRBV27	TRBJ2-2	ANRLAGTGELF
TRBV9	TRBJ2-5	ASSVASGGAWETQY
TRBV4-1	TRBJ2-7	ASSQVGRAREQY
TRBV11-2	TRBJ2-3	ASSLQGTIDTQY
TRBV6-5	TRBJ2-1	ASSSSGQLNEQF
TRBV5-3	TRBJ2-7	ARSSLLGGNEQY
TRBV2	TRBJ1-2	ASEQGAINYGYT
TRBV15	TRBJ2-7	ATSREQYSYEQY
TRBV2	TRBJ2-2	ASRNSAQGSGTGELF
TRBV7-9	TRBJ2-7	ASSADRDTYEQY
TRBV4-1	TRBJ1-2	ASSPGQDANYGYT
TRBV4-3	TRBJ2-6	ASSQESGGPSGANVLT
TRBV7-6	TRBJ1-1	ASSLGDNEAF
TRBV5-6	TRBJ2-1	ASSLTGTGANEQF
TRBV7-9	TRBJ1-6	ASSLLAGNGSPLH
TRBV7-2	TRBJ1-5	ASSAGLSNQPQH